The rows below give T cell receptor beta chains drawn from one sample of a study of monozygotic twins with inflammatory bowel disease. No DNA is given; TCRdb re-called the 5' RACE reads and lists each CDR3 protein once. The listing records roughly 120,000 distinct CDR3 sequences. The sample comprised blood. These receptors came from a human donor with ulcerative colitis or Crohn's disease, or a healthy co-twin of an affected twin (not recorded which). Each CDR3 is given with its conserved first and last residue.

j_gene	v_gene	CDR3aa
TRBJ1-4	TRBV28	CASSLSEGLGEKLFF
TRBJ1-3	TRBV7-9	CASSPGTALSDTIYF
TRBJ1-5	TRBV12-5	CASGLWAGDRQPQHF
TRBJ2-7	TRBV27	CASSPGQGAPSREQYF
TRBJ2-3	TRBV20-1	CSAQTSGRPDTQYF
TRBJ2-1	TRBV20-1	CSVTGPPALMGNEQFF
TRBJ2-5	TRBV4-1	CASSQDGSVGEKETQYF
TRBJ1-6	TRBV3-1	CASSQANSPLHF
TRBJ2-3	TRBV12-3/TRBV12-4	CASSLIALDTQYF
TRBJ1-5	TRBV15	CATSRDREVNQPQHF
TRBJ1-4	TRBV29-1	CSAQGGGEKLFF
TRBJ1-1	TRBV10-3	CAISESGTANTEAFF
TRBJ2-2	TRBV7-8	CASSLEPLAGELFF
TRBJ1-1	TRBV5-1	CASSLEGRINTEAFF
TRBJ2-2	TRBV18	CASSPRASRDTGELFF
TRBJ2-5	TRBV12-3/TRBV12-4	CASTVFQGTGGRETQYF
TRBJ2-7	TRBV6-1	CASSASGSHEQYF
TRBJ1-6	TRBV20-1	CSAPARGSYNSPLHF
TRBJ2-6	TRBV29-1	CSVGGPPSGANVLTF
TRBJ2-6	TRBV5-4	CASSSGTPSSGANVLTF
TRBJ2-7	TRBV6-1	CATVQGQGGYEQYF
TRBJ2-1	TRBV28	CASSMGPTPNEQFF